These T cell receptor beta chains were read from a single sample in a study of identical twins. A single record per CDR3 protein comes from TCRdb applying MiXCR to the 5' RACE reads. The sample holds about 900,000 distinct CDR3 sequences, over 9% seen once. The sample was also linked to a second study, of yellow fever vaccine responses in identical twins.

The sequencing sample was made of PBMCs. These receptors were obtained from a woman between 18 and 29 years old in good health. CDR3s include the opening cysteine and the closing phenylalanine or tryptophan. The order of the fields is clone size, V gene, J gene, D gene, CDR3 DNA, CDR3 protein. A D gene is named only where the DNA matches it firmly. The size of a clone is reported for some rows only, either as once, few or many, or as a class for expanded clones.

clone_size: .; v_call: TRBV3-1; j_call: TRBJ2-3; d_call: .; cdr3_nt: TGTGCCAGCAGCCAAGAGCATACAGAGGCAGATACGCAGTATTTT; cdr3_aa: CASSQEHTEADTQYF
clone_size: .; v_call: TRBV7-9; j_call: TRBJ2-1; d_call: .; cdr3_nt: TGTGCCAGCAGCTTAGTGCCCCTGGGGAATTTCGATGAGCAGTTCTTC; cdr3_aa: CASSLVPLGNFDEQFF
clone_size: few; v_call: TRBV7-9; j_call: TRBJ1-5; d_call: .; cdr3_nt: TGTGCCAGCACCTCAGACCGGACCAATCAGCCCCAGCATTTT; cdr3_aa: CASTSDRTNQPQHF
clone_size: many; v_call: TRBV5-1; j_call: TRBJ2-1; d_call: .; cdr3_nt: TGCGCCAGCAGCTTCGGACGGGACAATGAGCAGTTCTTC; cdr3_aa: CASSFGRDNEQFF
clone_size: few; v_call: TRBV7-9; j_call: TRBJ1-1; d_call: TRBD1; cdr3_nt: TGTGCCAGCAGCATAGGGGACAGGGGAAACACTGAAGCTTTCTTT; cdr3_aa: CASSIGDRGNTEAFF
clone_size: few; v_call: TRBV9; j_call: TRBJ2-6; d_call: TRBD1; cdr3_nt: TGTGCCAGCAGCCCTGACAGGGGGCTAGGTGGGGCCAACGTCCTGACTTTC; cdr3_aa: CASSPDRGLGGANVLTF
clone_size: many; v_call: TRBV15; j_call: TRBJ2-3; d_call: .; cdr3_nt: TGTGCCACCAGCAGAGATCCCCCCCTAGGGGCAGATACGCAGTATTTT; cdr3_aa: CATSRDPPLGADTQYF
clone_size: .; v_call: TRBV9; j_call: TRBJ2-5; d_call: .; cdr3_nt: TGTGCCAGCAGCGTGGGGAGTTTCCAAGAGACCCAGTACTTC; cdr3_aa: CASSVGSFQETQYF
clone_size: many; v_call: TRBV12-3/TRBV12-4; j_call: TRBJ2-1; d_call: .; cdr3_nt: TGTGCCAGCAGTTCCCTCGGGACTGAGCAGTTCTTC; cdr3_aa: CASSSLGTEQFF
clone_size: .; v_call: TRBV5-1; j_call: TRBJ2-1; d_call: TRBD2; cdr3_nt: TGCGCCACCCGACGTCTAGCGGGAGGGCCCTCTGACAATGAGCAGTTCTTC; cdr3_aa: CATRRLAGGPSDNEQFF
clone_size: .; v_call: TRBV7-9; j_call: TRBJ2-3; d_call: .; cdr3_nt: TGTGCCAGCAGCCGACCCTTTGGGGGCGCCGACACGCAGTATTTT; cdr3_aa: CASSRPFGGADTQYF
clone_size: .; v_call: TRBV11-1; j_call: TRBJ2-7; d_call: .; cdr3_nt: TGTGCCAGCAGCCTCGAGGACGGCCCCTACGAGCAGTACTTC; cdr3_aa: CASSLEDGPYEQYF
clone_size: few; v_call: TRBV5-5; j_call: TRBJ2-1; d_call: .; cdr3_nt: TGTGCCAGCAGCTTGAGTAGCGTGATCTACAATGAGCAGTTCTTC; cdr3_aa: CASSLSSVIYNEQFF
clone_size: many; v_call: TRBV12-3/TRBV12-4; j_call: TRBJ2-1; d_call: .; cdr3_nt: TGTGCCAGCAGCTCCCTAGACCGGAGCTCCTACAATGAGCAGTTCTTC; cdr3_aa: CASSSLDRSSYNEQFF
clone_size: few; v_call: TRBV28; j_call: TRBJ2-3; d_call: TRBD1; cdr3_nt: TGTGCCAGCACGTGGGGCAGGGGGACAGATACGCAGTATTTT; cdr3_aa: CASTWGRGTDTQYF
clone_size: many; v_call: TRBV4-2; j_call: TRBJ2-1; d_call: .; cdr3_nt: TGTGCCAGCAGCCAAACTCCCGGGACCGGGGGTAATGAGCAGTTCTTC; cdr3_aa: CASSQTPGTGGNEQFF
clone_size: few; v_call: TRBV6-2/TRBV6-3; j_call: TRBJ1-2; d_call: .; cdr3_nt: TGTGCCAGCAGTGTGACGGGCTATGGCTACACCTTC; cdr3_aa: CASSVTGYGYTF
clone_size: .; v_call: TRBV29-1; j_call: TRBJ1-1; d_call: .; cdr3_nt: TGCAGCGGCCATAGACAGGAACACACTGAAGCTTTCTTT; cdr3_aa: CSGHRQEHTEAFF
clone_size: few; v_call: TRBV20-1; j_call: TRBJ2-3; d_call: .; cdr3_nt: TGCAGTGTCGACTTAACAGATACGCAGTATTTT; cdr3_aa: CSVDLTDTQYF
clone_size: few; v_call: TRBV7-8; j_call: TRBJ1-1; d_call: .; cdr3_nt: TGTGCCAGCAGCTTAGCCACAGCATCCCCTGAAGCTTTCTTT; cdr3_aa: CASSLATASPEAFF
clone_size: .; v_call: TRBV5-1; j_call: TRBJ2-1; d_call: .; cdr3_nt: TGCGCCAGCAGCTTATACTACAAAAAAGACAATGAGCAGTTCTTC; cdr3_aa: CASSLYYKKDNEQFF